This T cell receptor beta chain was identified during a study of T-cell memory formation after mild COVID-19 (dated by TCRdb to the early 2020s). For context, the study as a whole: TCR sequence clusters from the two donors were found to be largely donor specific. T-cell clones expanding and contracting after mild COVID-19 in a couple of donors were tracked by longitudinal TCRalpha and TCRbeta repertoire sequencing. Two young, previously healthy adult volunteers made up the cohort, one male and one female.

Sequencing was carried out with an Illumina NovaSeq 6000. TCRalpha and TCRbeta cDNA libraries were constructed by 5'RACE with constant-segment primers, with sample barcodes and unique molecular identifiers being introduced. Trizol reagent was used to extract RNA from every sample. The libraries were amplified in two PCR steps, and the second step added a second sample barcode and Illumina TruSeq adapters. Sequencing of the libraries was done on an Illumina NovaSeq, producing 2 x 150 bp paired-end reads. In the paper's pipeline: Reads were demultiplexed and collapsed into UMI-guided consensus sequences with migec v1.2.7. With mixcr v2.1.11, UMI consensuses were aligned to TRA and TRB V and J templates and assembled into clonotypes. Expanded or contracted clonotypes were those called significant by both edgeR and NoisET, with noise models trained on biological replicates. For edgeR calls, the thresholds were a false discovery rate-adjusted p below 0.01 and a log2 fold-change of 1. As an exploratory analysis of dynamics, PCA with hierarchical clustering was applied to max-normalized trajectories of the 1000 most abundant clonotypes. Separately sequenced CD4+ and CD8+ repertoires were used to assign the CD4 or CD8 phenotype of responding clones. TCRdb trimmed the raw reads at Q25, called clones with MiXCR and kept productive beta chains. Every entry covers one CDR3 protein and lists the most common genes and DNA from its rows. TCRdb's processing, not the authors', yielded these V and J calls. Within this sample are approximately 290,000 distinct CDR3 sequences, with more than 15% of them counted one time only. 22% of the sample lies in the top ten.

Concerning this clonotype itself: There is no known antigen for this receptor. Per-base qualities were not stored, and no clone one base away is much larger.

Ficoll-Paque density gradient centrifugation was used to isolate PBMCs. V is trimmed back by 6 bases and J by 4 bases, and the junction contains 6 bases that no gene match accounts for. Including cysteine and phenylalanine, the CDR3 has 13 amino acids. This entry keeps only the CDR3 DNA: 39 bases, framed from base 1. CDR1 and CDR2, per the germline V gene (reference sequence), are DFQATT and SNEGSKA. The paper as a whole reports these results and caveats: Some responding clones were detected in pre-infection memory, which suggested that pre-existing cross-reactive memory T cells had joined the SARS-CoV-2 response. The study included only a couple of mild cases, and larger cohorts that include severe cases with pre-infection samples were judged to be necessary. Clones that contracted from day 15 to 85 showed balanced CD4/CD8 phenotypes, whereas a second wave of clones that expanded from day 15 to 37 leaned towards CD4+. Contracting CD4+ clones turned up mainly in the CM and EM memory subsets, whereas EMRA was where CD8+ clones were enriched. SARS-CoV-2 specificity of the second-wave clones peaking on day 37 was not confirmed.

Sequenced: PBMCs or a T cell subset sorted from them (not recorded which). The chain links TRBV20-1 with TRBJ1-2; 9 of the junction bases match TRBD1. This TCR came from a man aged 18 to 29 who had mild COVID-19 (a few samples of this study predate the infection). The sample titles of this study are shuffled in the database, so cell type and time point are left out; the donor was told from shared clones. The DNA reads TGCAGTGCCCCCCGGGACAGGGTCTATGGCTACACCTTC. This translates into CSAPRDRVYGYTF.